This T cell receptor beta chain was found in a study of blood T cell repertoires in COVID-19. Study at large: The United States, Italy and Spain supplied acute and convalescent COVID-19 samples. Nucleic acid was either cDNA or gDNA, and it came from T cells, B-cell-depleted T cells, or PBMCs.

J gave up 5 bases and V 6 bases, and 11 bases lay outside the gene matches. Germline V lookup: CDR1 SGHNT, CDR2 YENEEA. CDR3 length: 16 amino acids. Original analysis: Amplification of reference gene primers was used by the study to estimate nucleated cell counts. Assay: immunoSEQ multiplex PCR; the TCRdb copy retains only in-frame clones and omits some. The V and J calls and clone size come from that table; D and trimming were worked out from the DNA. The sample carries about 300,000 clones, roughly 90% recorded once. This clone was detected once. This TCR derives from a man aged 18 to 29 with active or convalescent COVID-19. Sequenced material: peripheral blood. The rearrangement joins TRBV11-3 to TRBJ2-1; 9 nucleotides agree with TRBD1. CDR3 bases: TGTGCCAGCAGTCAGACAGGGGGGTCGCCCGACAATGAGCAGTTCTTC. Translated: CASSQTGGSPDNEQFF.